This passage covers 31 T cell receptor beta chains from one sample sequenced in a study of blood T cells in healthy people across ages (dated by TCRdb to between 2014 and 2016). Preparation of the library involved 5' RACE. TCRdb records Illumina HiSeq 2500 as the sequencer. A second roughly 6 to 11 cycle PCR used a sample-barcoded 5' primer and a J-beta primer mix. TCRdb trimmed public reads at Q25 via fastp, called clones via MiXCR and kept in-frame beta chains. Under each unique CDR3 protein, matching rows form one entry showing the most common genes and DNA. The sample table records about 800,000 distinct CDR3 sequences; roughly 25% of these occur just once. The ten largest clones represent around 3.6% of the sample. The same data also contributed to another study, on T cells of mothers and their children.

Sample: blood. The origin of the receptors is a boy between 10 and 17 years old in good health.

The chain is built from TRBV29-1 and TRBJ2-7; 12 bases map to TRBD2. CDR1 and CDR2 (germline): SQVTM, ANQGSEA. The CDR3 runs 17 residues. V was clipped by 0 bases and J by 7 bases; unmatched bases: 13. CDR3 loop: CSVEDRGVTSGRLEQYF. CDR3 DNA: TGCAGCGTTGAAGATAGGGGCGTCACTAGCGGGAGGCTAGAGCAGTACTTC.

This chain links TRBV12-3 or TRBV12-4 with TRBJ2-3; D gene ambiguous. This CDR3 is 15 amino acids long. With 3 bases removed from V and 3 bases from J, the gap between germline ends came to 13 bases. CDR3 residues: CASSFFSDQTDTQYF. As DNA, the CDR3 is TGTGCCAGCAGTTTTTTTTCGGACCAAACAGATACGCAGTATTTT.

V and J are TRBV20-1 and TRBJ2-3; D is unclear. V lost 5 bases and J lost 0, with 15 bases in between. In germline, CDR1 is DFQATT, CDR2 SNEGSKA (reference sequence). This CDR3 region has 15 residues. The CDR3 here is CSAPPGGASTDTQYF. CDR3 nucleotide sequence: TGCAGTGCTCCCCCCGGCGGAGCTAGCACAGATACGCAGTATTTT.

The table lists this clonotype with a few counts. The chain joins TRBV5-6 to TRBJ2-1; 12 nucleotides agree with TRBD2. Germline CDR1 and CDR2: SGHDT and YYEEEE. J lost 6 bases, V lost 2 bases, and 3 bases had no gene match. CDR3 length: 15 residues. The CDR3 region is CASSLGLAGSNEQFF. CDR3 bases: TGTGCCAGCAGCTTAGGACTAGCGGGGAGCAATGAGCAGTTCTTC.

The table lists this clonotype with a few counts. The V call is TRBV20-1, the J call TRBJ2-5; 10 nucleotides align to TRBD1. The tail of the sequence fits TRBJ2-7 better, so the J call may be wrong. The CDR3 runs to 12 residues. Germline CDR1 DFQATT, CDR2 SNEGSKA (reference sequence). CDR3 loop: CSAPGTGDEQYF. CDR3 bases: TGCAGTGCACCCGGGACAGGGGACGAGCAGTACTTC.

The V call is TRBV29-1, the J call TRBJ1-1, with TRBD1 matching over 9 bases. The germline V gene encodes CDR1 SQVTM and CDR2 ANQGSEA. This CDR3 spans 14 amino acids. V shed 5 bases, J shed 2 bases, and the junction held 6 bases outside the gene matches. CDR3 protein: CSVRGDRVNTEAFF. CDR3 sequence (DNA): TGCAGCGTTCGTGGGGACAGGGTAAACACTGAAGCTTTCTTT.

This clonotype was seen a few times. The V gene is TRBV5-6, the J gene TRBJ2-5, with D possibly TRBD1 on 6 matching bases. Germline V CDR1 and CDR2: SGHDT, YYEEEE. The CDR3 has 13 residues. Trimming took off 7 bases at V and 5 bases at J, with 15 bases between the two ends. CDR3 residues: CASGTGLGETQYF. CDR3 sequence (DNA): TGTGCCAGCGGAACAGGGTTAGGGGAGACCCAGTACTTC. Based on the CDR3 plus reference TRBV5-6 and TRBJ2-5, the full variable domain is DAGVTQSPTHLIKTRGQQVTLRCSPKSGHDTVSWYQQALGQGPQFIFQYYEEEERQRGNFPDRFSGHQFPNYSSELNVNALLLGDSALYLCASGTGLGETQYFGPGTRLLVL.

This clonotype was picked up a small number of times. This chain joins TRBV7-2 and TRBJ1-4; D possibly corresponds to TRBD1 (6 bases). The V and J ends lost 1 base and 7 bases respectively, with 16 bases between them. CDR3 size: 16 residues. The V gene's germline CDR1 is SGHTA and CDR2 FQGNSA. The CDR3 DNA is TGTGCCAGCAGCTTAGAGAGATCGGGGGCCGGTGAAAAACTGTTTTTT. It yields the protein CASSLERSGAGEKLFF.

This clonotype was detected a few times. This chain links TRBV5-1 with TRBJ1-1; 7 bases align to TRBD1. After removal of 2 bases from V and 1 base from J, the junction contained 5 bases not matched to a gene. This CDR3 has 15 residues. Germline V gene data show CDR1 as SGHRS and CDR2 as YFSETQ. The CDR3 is CASSFGTASNTEAFF. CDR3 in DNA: TGCGCCAGCAGCTTTGGGACAGCATCGAACACTGAAGCTTTCTTT.

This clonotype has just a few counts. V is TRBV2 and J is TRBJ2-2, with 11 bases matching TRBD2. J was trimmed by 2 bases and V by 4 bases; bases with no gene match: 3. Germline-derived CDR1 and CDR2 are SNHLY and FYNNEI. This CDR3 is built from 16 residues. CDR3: CASSALAGVNTGELFF. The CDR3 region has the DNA TGTGCCAGCAGTGCACTAGCGGGGGTCAACACCGGGGAGCTGTTTTTT.

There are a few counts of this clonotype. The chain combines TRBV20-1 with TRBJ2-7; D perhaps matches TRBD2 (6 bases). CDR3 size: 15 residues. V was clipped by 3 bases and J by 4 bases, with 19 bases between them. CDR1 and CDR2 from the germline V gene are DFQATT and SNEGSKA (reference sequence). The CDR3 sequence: CSASIRAGSRYEQYF. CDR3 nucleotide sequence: TGCAGTGCTAGCATCAGAGCGGGTAGTCGGTACGAGCAGTACTTC.

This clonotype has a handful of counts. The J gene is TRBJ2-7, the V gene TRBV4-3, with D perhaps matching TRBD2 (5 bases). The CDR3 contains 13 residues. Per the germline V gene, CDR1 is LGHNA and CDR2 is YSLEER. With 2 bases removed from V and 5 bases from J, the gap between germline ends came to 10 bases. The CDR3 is CASSQRTRDEQYF. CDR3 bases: TGCGCCAGCAGCCAAAGAACGCGGGACGAGCAGTACTTC.

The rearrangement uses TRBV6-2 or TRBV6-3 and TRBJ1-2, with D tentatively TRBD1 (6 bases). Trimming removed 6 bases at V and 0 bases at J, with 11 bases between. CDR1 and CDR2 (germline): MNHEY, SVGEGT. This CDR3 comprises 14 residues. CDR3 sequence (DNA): TGTGCCAGCAGACTACAGGGAGCTAACTATGGCTACACCTTC. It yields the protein CASRLQGANYGYTF.

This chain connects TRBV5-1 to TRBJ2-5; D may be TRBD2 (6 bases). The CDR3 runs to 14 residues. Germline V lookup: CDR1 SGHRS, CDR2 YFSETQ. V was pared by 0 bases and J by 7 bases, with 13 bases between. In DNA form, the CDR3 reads TGCGCCAGCAGCTTGGTGACGGGAGAGCGGACCCAGTACTTC. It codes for CASSLVTGERTQYF.

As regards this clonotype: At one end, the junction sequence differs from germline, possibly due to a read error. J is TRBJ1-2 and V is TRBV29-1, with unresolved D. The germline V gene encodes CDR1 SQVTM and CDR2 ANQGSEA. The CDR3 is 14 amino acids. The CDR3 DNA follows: TGCAGCGTTGAAACCCGCCCGGCCCCATATGGCCACACCTTC. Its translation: CSVETRPAPYGHTF.

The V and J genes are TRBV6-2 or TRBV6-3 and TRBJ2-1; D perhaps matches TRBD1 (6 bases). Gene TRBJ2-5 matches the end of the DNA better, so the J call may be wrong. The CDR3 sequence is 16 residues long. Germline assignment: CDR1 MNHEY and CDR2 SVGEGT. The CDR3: CASSPLRGTGEETQYF. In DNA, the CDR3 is TGTGCCAGCAGTCCTCTCAGGGGCACCGGGGAGGAGACCCAGTACTTC.

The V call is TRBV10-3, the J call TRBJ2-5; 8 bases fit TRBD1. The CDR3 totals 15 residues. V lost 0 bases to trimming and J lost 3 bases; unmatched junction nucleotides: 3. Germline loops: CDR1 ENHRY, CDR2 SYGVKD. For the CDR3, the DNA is TGTGCCATCAGTGAGTCGCGGACAGGGAAAGAGACCCAGTACTTC. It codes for CAISESRTGKETQYF.

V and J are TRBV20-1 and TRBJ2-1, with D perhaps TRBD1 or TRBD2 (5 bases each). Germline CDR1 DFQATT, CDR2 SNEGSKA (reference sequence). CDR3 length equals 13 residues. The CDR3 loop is CTQRTQNYNEQFF. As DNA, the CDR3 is TGCACCCAGCGGACACAAAACTACAATGAGCAGTTCTTC.

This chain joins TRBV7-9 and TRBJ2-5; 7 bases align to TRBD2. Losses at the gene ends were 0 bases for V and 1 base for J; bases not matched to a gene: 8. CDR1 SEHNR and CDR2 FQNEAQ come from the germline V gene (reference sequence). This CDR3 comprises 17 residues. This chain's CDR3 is CASSLAGRGTIQETQYF. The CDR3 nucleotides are TGTGCCAGCAGCTTAGCAGGGCGGGGGACCATCCAAGAGACCCAGTACTTC.

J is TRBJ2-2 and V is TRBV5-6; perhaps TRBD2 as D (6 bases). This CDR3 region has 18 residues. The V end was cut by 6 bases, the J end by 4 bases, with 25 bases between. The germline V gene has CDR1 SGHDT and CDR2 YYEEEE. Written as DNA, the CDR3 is TGTGCCAGCACCCTCCCGGGACTCAGGAGTATCGGCACCGGGGAGCTGTTTTTT. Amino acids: CASTLPGLRSIGTGELFF.

CDR3: CASSQDVIGASYEQYF. DNA for the CDR3: TGCGCCAGCAGCCAAGATGTAATAGGGGCGTCCTACGAGCAGTACTTC. The V call is TRBV4-3, the J call TRBJ2-7; possible D gene TRBD1, 5 bases. The CDR3 totals 16 residues. Trimming took 0 bases from V and 1 from J, leaving 13 bases between them. The germline V gene has CDR1 LGHNA and CDR2 YSLEER.

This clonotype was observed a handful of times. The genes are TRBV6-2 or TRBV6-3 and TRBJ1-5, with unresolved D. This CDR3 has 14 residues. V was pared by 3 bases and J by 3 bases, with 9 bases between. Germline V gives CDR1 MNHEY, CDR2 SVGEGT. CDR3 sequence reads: CASSYLAPNQPQHF. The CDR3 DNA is TGTGCCAGCAGTTATTTGGCCCCCAATCAGCCCCAGCATTTT.

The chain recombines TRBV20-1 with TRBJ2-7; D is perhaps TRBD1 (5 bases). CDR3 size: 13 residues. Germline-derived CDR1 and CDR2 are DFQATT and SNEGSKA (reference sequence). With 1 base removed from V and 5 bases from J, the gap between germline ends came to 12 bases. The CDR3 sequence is CSARGPWGNEQYF. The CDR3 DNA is TGCAGTGCTAGAGGCCCCTGGGGCAACGAGCAGTACTTC.

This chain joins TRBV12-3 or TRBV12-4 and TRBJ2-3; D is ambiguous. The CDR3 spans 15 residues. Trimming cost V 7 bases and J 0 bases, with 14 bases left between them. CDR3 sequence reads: CASTLRGSSTDTQYF. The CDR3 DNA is TGTGCCAGCACCCTTAGAGGTTCTAGCACAGATACGCAGTATTTT.

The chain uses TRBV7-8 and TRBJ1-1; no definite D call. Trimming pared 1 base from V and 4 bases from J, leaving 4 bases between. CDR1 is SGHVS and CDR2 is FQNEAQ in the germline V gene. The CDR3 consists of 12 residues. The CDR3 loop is CASSLVITEAFF. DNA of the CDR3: TGTGCCAGCAGCTTAGTCATCACTGAAGCTTTCTTT.

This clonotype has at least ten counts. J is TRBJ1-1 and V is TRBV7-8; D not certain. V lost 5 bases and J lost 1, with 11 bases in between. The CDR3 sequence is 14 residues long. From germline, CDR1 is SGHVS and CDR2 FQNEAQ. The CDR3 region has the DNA TGTGCCAGCAGCCCGAGGGTAGGGAACACTGAAGCTTTCTTT. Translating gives CASSPRVGNTEAFF.

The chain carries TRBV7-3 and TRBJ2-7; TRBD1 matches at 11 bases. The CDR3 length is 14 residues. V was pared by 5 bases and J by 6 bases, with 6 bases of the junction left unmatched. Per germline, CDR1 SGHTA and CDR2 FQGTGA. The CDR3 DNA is TGTGCCAGCAGCACCGGACAGGGGGCCTCCGAGCAGTACTTC. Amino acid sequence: CASSTGQGASEQYF.

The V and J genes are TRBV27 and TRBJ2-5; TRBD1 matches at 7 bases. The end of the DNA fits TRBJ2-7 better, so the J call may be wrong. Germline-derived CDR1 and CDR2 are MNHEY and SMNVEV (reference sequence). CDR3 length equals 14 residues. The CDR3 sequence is CASSFGQDNYEQYF. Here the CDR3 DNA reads TGTGCCAGCAGTTTCGGACAGGACAACTACGAGCAGTACTTC.

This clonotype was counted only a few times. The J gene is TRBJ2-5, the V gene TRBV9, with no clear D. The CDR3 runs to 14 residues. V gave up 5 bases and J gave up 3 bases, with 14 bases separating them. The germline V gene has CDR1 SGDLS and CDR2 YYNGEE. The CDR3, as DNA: TGTGCCAGCAGTCCGATCCGGTTTGAAGAGACCCAGTACTTC. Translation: CASSPIRFEETQYF.

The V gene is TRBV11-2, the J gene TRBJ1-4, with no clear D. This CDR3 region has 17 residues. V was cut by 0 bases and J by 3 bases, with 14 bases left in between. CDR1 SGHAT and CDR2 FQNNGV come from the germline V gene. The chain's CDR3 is CASSLDTRRVANEKLFF. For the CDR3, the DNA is TGTGCCAGCAGCTTAGATACGCGGAGGGTAGCTAATGAAAAACTGTTTTTT.

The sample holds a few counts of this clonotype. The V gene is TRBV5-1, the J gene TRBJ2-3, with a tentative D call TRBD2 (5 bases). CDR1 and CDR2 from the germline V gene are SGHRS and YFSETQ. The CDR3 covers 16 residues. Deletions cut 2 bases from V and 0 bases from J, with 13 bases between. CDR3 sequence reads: CASSFSDILSTDTQYF. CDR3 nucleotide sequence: TGCGCCAGCAGCTTTAGCGATATACTCAGCACAGATACGCAGTATTTT.